This passage covers 24 T cell receptor beta chains from one sample sequenced in a study of T cell repertoires in cytomegalovirus infection (dated by TCRdb to the late 2010s). Antigen specificity for these receptors is unknown. What this sample's treatment or condition label stands for: in vitro stimulation with specific CMV peptide epitopes to enrich CMV-specific T cells. Sequenced using an Illumina HiSeq 1500. Starting from the raw public reads, TCRdb applied fastp trimming at Q25, assembled clones with MiXCR and retained in-frame beta chains. A single entry per CDR3 protein holds the most common genes and DNA from its merged rows. The sample includes hundreds of thousands of distinct CDR3 sequences, with approximately 31% observed a single time. About an eighth of the sample is taken by the ten largest. The specimen comprised cultured CD8+ T cells from PBMCs, sampled from culture after CMV antigen stimulation. Receptors were obtained from a human donor in good health (CMV status not recorded). Some clones in this sample may be carry-over from other donors' samples.

This clonotype turned up a few times. The rearrangement uses TRBV4-1 and TRBJ2-3, with 14 bases identical to TRBD2. J lost 4 bases, V lost 4 bases, and 4 bases had no gene match. The germline V gene has CDR1 MGHRA and CDR2 YSYEKL. CDR3 length: 16 amino acids. The CDR3 nucleotides read TGCGCCAGCAGCCTTCGACTAGCGGGGGGGTCAGATACGCAGTATTTT. This encodes CASSLRLAGGSDTQYF.

The chain carries TRBV7-9 and TRBJ2-3; 11 bases are shared with TRBD2. With V trimmed by 6 bases and J by 2 bases, 7 bases remained unmatched. The CDR3 has 16 residues. The germline CDR1 and CDR2 sequences are SEHNR and FQNEAQ (reference sequence). CDR3 amino acids: CASRYSGGELTDTQYF. The CDR3 coding sequence is TGTGCCAGCAGATATAGCGGGGGGGAGCTCACAGATACGCAGTATTTT.

Only one count was recorded for this clonotype. This chain joins TRBV9 and TRBJ1-2; no reliable D call. Trimming left V 4 bases short and J 4 bases short, with 11 bases between. The CDR3 consists of 13 residues. Germline values: CDR1 SGDLS, CDR2 YYNGEE. CDR3 region: CASSHRARYGYTF. The CDR3, as DNA: TGTGCCAGCAGCCATAGGGCCCGCTATGGCTACACCTTC.

This clonotype occurred many times. This chain joins TRBV7-6 and TRBJ2-5; weak D call: TRBD1 (5 bases). CDR1 is SGHVS and CDR2 is FNYEAQ in the germline V gene. The CDR3 extends over 18 amino acids. Trimming shortened V by 5 bases and J by 5 bases, and 27 bases separated the two germline ends. CDR3 sequence reads: CASSLLPPGHPMTETQYF. DNA of the CDR3: TGTGCCAGCAGCCTGCTACCCCCCGGACATCCTATGACGGAGACCCAGTACTTC.

The gene calls are TRBV15 and TRBJ2-7, with D unclear. V dropped 5 bases and J dropped 2 bases, with 19 bases sitting between them. Germline V gene sequence: CDR1 LNHNV, CDR2 YYDKDF (reference sequence). The CDR3 covers 16 residues. The CDR3 coding sequence is TGTGCCACCAGCCCACTCGTAGGGCAGTCCGCCTACGAGCAGTACTTC. The encoded protein is CATSPLVGQSAYEQYF.

The gene calls are TRBV27 and TRBJ1-2, with 8 nucleotides matching TRBD1. V shed 7 bases, J shed 0 bases, and the junction held 4 bases outside the gene matches. The CDR3 runs 14 residues. Germline CDR1 reads MNHEY; CDR2 reads SMNVEV (reference sequence). In DNA form, the CDR3 reads TGTGCCAGCAAGCCGGGACAGGCTAACTATGGCTACACCTTC. Its translation: CASKPGQANYGYTF.

A few counts support this clonotype. V is TRBV13 and J is TRBJ1-2; 7 bases map to TRBD1. The CDR3 has 17 residues. V was clipped by 0 bases and J by 6 bases; unmatched bases: 13. CDR1 is PRHDT, CDR2 FYEKMQ, per germline (reference sequence). The CDR3 spells CASSLGYKQGVWDGYTF. The CDR3 region has the DNA TGTGCCAGCAGCTTAGGATATAAGCAGGGGGTCTGGGATGGCTACACCTTC.

The chain has TRBV19 and TRBJ2-6; TRBD2 is a possible D gene (5 bases). CDR3 length equals 14 residues. Trimming removed 9 bases at V and 1 base at J, with 10 bases between. Germline-derived CDR1 and CDR2 are LNHDA and SQIVND (reference sequence). CDR3 nucleotide sequence: TGTGCCAGCGAGGGCGATTCTGGGGCCAACGTCCTGACTTTC. It codes for CASEGDSGANVLTF.

The chain has TRBV4-1 and TRBJ1-1; the D is unclear. Germline CDR1 reads MGHRA; CDR2 reads YSYEKL. The CDR3 contains 13 residues. V dropped 1 base and J dropped 6 bases, with 9 bases sitting between them. In DNA, the CDR3 is TGCGCCAGCAGCCAAGCGCCGGAGCCTGAAGCTTTCTTT. It encodes CASSQAPEPEAFF.

This clonotype was counted between two and nine times. The chain recombines TRBV6-5 with TRBJ2-5; 7 bases fit TRBD1. Germline loops: CDR1 MNHEY, CDR2 SVGAGI. Trimming at V came to 2 bases and at J to 2 bases, leaving 5 bases not matched to a gene. The CDR3 is 15 amino acids. In nucleotides, the CDR3 is TGTGCCAGCAGTTACCTGGGACAGCAGCAAGAGACCCAGTACTTC. It translates to CASSYLGQQQETQYF.

This clonotype was picked up many times. The genes are TRBV12-3 or TRBV12-4 and TRBJ1-2; D is possibly TRBD1 (5 bases). Trimming removed 5 bases at V and 4 bases at J, with 20 bases between. CDR3 size: 16 residues. Here the CDR3 reads CASSNLWDLGGYGYTF. The CDR3 nucleotides are TGTGCCAGCAGTAACCTATGGGACCTCGGCGGCTATGGCTACACCTTC.

The chain links TRBV4-1 to TRBJ2-7; D is unclear. Germline assignment: CDR1 MGHRA and CDR2 YSYEKL. The CDR3 runs 14 residues. In DNA, the CDR3 is TGCGCCAGTAGCCAAGAAGTAGGCAGCTACGAGCAGTACGTC. It yields the protein CASSQEVGSYEQYV.

This clonotype was detected a few times. The gene calls are TRBV7-9 and TRBJ2-1; D gene uncertain. In germline, CDR1 is SEHNR, CDR2 FQNEAQ (reference sequence). This CDR3 region has 15 residues. The V and J ends lost 2 bases and 7 bases respectively, with 15 bases between them. This CDR3 reads CASSLFKTHDNEQFF. CDR3 nucleotides: TGTGCCAGCAGCTTATTTAAGACACATGATAATGAGCAGTTCTTC.

The chain employs TRBV20-1 and TRBJ2-4; D perhaps matches TRBD1 (6 bases). CDR1 and CDR2 from the germline V gene are DFQATT and SNEGSKA (reference sequence). The CDR3 contains 13 residues. Trimming cost V 6 bases and J 0 bases, with 9 bases left between them. The CDR3 loop reads CSAQGLAKNIQYF. The CDR3 DNA sequence: TGCAGTGCCCAGGGGCTAGCCAAAAACATTCAGTACTTC.

There are a few counts of this clonotype. This rearrangement joins TRBV4-3 to TRBJ2-2; D gene unclear. V was shortened by 0 bases and J by 5 bases, with 10 bases between the two germline ends. Germline V gives CDR1 LGHNA, CDR2 YSLEER. The CDR3 sequence is 15 residues long. In DNA, the CDR3 is TGCGCCAGCAGCCAAGATGGCCAGTCGACCGGGGAGCTGTTTTTT. It is translated as CASSQDGQSTGELFF.

The rearrangement joins TRBV6-6 to TRBJ1-1; the D gene is possibly TRBD1 (5 bases). V gave up 6 bases and J gave up 9 bases, with 14 bases separating them. The CDR3 loop spans 12 amino acids. Per germline, CDR1 MNHNY and CDR2 SVGAGI (reference sequence). CDR3 amino acids: CASSYGTAKAFF. For the CDR3, the DNA is TGTGCCAGCAGCTACGGGACCGCCAAAGCTTTCTTT.

This chain uses TRBV3-1 with TRBJ2-7; 9 positions agree with TRBD1. This CDR3 spans 16 amino acids. J gave up 4 bases and V 3 bases, and 10 bases lay outside the gene matches. Germline V gene sequence: CDR1 LGHDT, CDR2 YNNKEL (reference sequence). The DNA for the CDR3 is TGTGCCAGCAGCCAGGGCCACGGGACAGGGCTATACGAGCAGTACTTC. As protein: CASSQGHGTGLYEQYF.

The CDR3: CSVTDANTGELFF. As DNA, the CDR3 is TGCAGCGTGACAGATGCGAACACCGGGGAGCTGTTTTTT. The chain is built from TRBV29-1 and TRBJ2-2, with a weak D call TRBD1 (5 bases). CDR1 SQVTM and CDR2 ANQGSEA come from the germline V gene. V lost 6 bases and J 0 bases, leaving 8 bases between the germline ends. CDR3 size: 13 residues.

The chain carries TRBV11-2 and TRBJ2-3, with TRBD2 matching 8 bases. J gave up 2 bases and V 4 bases, and 8 bases lay outside the gene matches. Germline V lookup: CDR1 SGHAT, CDR2 FQNNGV. The CDR3 covers 16 residues. CDR3 sequence reads: CASSSPAGEITDTQYF. The CDR3 DNA follows: TGTGCCAGCAGCTCCCCAGCGGGGGAGATCACAGATACGCAGTATTTT.

The chain couples TRBV19 to TRBJ2-1; TRBD2 matches 8 bases. The junction had 7 bases not matched to a gene; V was cut back by 5 bases and J by 4 bases. This CDR3 contains 15 residues. Germline V gene sequence: CDR1 LNHDA, CDR2 SQIVND (reference sequence). CDR3 DNA sequence: TGTGCCAGTAGTGGACGCGGGGGGACATACAATGAGCAGTTCTTC. It translates to CASSGRGGTYNEQFF.

This chain links TRBV12-3 or TRBV12-4 with TRBJ1-1, with no clear D. The CDR3 has 15 amino acids. V was cut by 6 bases and J by 0 bases, with 14 bases left in between. The CDR3 reads CASSPYGRMNTEAFF. The CDR3 bases are TGTGCCAGCAGCCCTTACGGACGGATGAACACTGAAGCTTTCTTT.

The gene calls are TRBV7-2 and TRBJ1-1; weak D call: TRBD1 (5 bases). The CDR3 spans 14 residues. Deletions cut 2 bases from V and 3 bases from J, with 10 bases between. The germline V gene has CDR1 SGHTA and CDR2 FQGNSA. CDR3 nucleotides: TGTGCCAGCAGCTTAAGGTCAGGGTACACTGAAGCTTTCTTT. Translating it yields CASSLRSGYTEAFF.

V usage is TRBV9 and J usage is TRBJ1-5; D not certain. Trimming cost V 4 bases and J 4 bases, with 12 bases left between them. The germline V gene has CDR1 SGDLS and CDR2 YYNGEE. There are 14 residues in the CDR3. The CDR3 spells CASSHSTSNQPQHF. CDR3 sequence (DNA): TGTGCCAGCAGCCACTCTACAAGTAATCAGCCCCAGCATTTT.

The genes are TRBV5-1 and TRBJ2-7; D is perhaps TRBD1 (6 bases). The CDR3 totals 15 residues. From germline, CDR1 is SGHRS and CDR2 YFSETQ. Trimming took off 0 bases at V and 5 bases at J, with 15 bases between the two ends. The CDR3 DNA is TGCGCCAGCAGCTTGGGGCCCGGGACAAGAAACGAGCAGTACTTC. Translating it yields CASSLGPGTRNEQYF.